The clone carrying this TCR beta chain was seen a handful of times. Its target is unknown. CD45RO/CCR7/CD25/CD127/CD95/CD27 separated CD4+ naive, central memory, regulatory and stem cell-like memory cells by sorting. Each of the sorted populations had a purity greater than 98%. Trimming took 9 bases from V and 8 from J, leaving 20 bases between them. The CDR3 runs 14 residues. Germline V gives CDR1 SGHKS, CDR2 YYEKEE (reference sequence). The sample is drawn from a study of beta chain features in type 1 diabetes. Study-wide results and caveats: In cDNA sequencing, cells with high TCR expression could be over-represented. For type 1 diabetes patients, VDJ junctions showed fewer insertions and more deletions.

The sequenced template was cDNA made from the entire isolated RNA. Sequenced by immunoSEQ multiplex PCR; TCRdb stores in-frame clones only, minus some. The sample records 140,000 or so clones, 9.2% being singletons. This chain links TRBV5-5 with TRBJ1-4, with D hard to call. The sequenced material came from central memory CD4+ T cells from blood. This receptor was obtained from a man younger than 30 in good health. The CDR3 spells CATKTGSPPEKLFF. CDR3 nucleotide sequence: TGTGCCACCAAGACGGGGAGCCCCCCGGAAAAACTGTTTTTT.